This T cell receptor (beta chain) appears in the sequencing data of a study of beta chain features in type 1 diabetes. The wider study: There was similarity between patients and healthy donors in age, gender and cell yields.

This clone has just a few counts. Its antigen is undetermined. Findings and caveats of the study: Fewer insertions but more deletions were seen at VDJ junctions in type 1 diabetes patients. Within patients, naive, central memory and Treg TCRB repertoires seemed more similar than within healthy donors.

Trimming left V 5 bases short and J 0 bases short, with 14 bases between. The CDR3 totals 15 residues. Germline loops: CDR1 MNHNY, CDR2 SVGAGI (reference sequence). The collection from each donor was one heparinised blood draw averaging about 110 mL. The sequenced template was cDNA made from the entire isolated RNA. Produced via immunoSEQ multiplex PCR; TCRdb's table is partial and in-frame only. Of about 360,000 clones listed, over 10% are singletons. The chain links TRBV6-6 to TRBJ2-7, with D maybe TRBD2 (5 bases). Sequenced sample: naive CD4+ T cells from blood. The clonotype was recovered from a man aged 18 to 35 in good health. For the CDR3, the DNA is TGTGCCAGCAGTCCCCCCCGGGGTGGCTCCTACGAGCAGTACTTC. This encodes CASSPPRGGSYEQYF.